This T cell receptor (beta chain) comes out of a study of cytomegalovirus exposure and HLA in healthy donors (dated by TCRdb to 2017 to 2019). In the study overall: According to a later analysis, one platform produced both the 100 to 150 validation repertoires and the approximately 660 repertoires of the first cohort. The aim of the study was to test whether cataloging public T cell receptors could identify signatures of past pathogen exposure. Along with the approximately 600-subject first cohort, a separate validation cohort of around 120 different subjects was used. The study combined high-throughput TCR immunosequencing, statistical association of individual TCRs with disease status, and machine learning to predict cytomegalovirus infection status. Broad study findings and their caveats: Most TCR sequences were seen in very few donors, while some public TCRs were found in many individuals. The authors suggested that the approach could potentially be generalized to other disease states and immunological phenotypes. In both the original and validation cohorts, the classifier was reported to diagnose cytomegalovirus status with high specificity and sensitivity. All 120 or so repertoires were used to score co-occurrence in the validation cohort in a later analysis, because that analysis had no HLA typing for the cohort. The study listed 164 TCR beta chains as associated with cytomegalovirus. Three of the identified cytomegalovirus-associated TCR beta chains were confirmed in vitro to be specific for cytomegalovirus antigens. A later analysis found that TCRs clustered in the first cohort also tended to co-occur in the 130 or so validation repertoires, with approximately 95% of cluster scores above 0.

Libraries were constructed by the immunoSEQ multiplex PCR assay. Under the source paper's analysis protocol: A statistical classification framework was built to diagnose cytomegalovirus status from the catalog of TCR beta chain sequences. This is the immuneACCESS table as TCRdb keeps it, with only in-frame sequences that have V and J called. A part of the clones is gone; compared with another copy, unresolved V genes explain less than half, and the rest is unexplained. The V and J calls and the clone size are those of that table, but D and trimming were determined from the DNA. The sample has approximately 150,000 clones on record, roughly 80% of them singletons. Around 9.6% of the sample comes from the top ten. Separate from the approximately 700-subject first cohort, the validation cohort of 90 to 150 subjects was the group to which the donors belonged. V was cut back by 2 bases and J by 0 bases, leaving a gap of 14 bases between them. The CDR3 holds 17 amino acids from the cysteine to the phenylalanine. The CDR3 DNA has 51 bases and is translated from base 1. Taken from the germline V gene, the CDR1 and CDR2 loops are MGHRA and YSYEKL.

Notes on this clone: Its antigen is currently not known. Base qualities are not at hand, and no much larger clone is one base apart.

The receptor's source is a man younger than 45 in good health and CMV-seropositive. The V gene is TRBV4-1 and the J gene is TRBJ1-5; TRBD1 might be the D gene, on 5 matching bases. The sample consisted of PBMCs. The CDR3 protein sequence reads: CASSQLVGGYSNQPQHF. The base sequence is TGCGCCAGCAGCCAACTCGTGGGGGGATATAGCAATCAGCCCCAGCATTTT.